Following are 26 T cell receptor beta chains from one sample sequenced in a study of T cells in Graves' hyperthyroidism and ophthalmopathy. TCR beta CDR3 regions were amplified from RNA transcripts. TCR CDR3 regions were first amplified by RT-PCR with HTBI primers. TCRdb reanalysed the multiplex PCR reads using MiXCR and keeps one entry per CDR3 protein. The table includes about 420,000 distinct CDR3 sequences, around 15% detected once. The sequencing input was blood. These receptor sequences come from a woman aged 18-35 years with Graves' hyperthyroidism.

This clonotype was picked up a small number of times. The V and J genes are TRBV29-1 and TRBJ1-3; perhaps TRBD1 as D (6 bases). This CDR3 region has 13 residues. Germline values: CDR1 SQVTM, CDR2 ANQGSEA. Trimming took 6 bases from V and 3 from J, leaving 12 bases between them. The CDR3 DNA sequence: TGCAGCGTGGGGGCAGGGAATGGAAACACCATATATTTT. It is translated as CSVGAGNGNTIYF.

In its sample, this clonotype was seen many times. The chain employs TRBV11-2 and TRBJ2-3; unclear D gene. The CDR3 length is 13 residues. V dropped 3 bases and J dropped 3 bases, with 7 bases sitting between them. The germline V gene has CDR1 SGHAT and CDR2 FQNNGV. The chain's CDR3 is CASSFPLTDTQYF. In DNA, the CDR3 is TGTGCCAGCAGCTTCCCGTTGACAGATACGCAGTATTTT.

This clonotype was seen many times. This sequence joins TRBV10-3 and TRBJ2-2; 10 bases fit TRBD2. Per the germline V gene, CDR1 is ENHRY and CDR2 is SYGVKD. V shed 4 bases, J shed 0 bases, and the junction held 5 bases outside the gene matches. The CDR3 is 17 amino acids. CDR3 sequence (DNA): TGTGCCATCAGTGCTACGACTAGCGGGCCGAACACCGGGGAGCTGTTTTTT. This codes for CAISATTSGPNTGELFF.

This clonotype was detected only a few times. This chain connects TRBV28 to TRBJ2-2; TRBD2 matches at 11 bases. CDR1 is MDHEN, CDR2 SYDVKM, per germline. CDR3 size: 17 residues. The ends lost 7 bases at V and 4 bases at J; junction bases unmatched: 11. CDR3 nucleotide sequence: TGTGCCAGCATCCCTTATGGCCTAGCGGGGGGCACCGGGGAGCTGTTTTTT. Translated: CASIPYGLAGGTGELFF.

This clonotype appeared many times. The gene calls are TRBV28 and TRBJ1-5; D remains ambiguous. The CDR3 extends over 12 amino acids. CDR1 is MDHEN, CDR2 SYDVKM, per germline. V lost 4 bases to trimming and J lost 5 bases, with 6 bases between them. The CDR3 sequence: CASSSHHQPQHF. CDR3 nucleotide sequence: TGTGCCAGCAGTTCCCACCATCAGCCCCAGCATTTT.

This clonotype was seen ten or more times. The gene calls are TRBV11-1 and TRBJ2-5; a possible D gene is TRBD1 (6 bases). This CDR3 is built from 15 residues. Germline V gene lookup returns CDR1 SGHAT and CDR2 FQDESV (reference sequence). V was trimmed by 6 bases and J by 5 bases, leaving 19 bases between them. Here the CDR3 reads CASSRTAEELETQYF. Written as DNA, the CDR3 is TGTGCCAGCAGTAGGACAGCAGAGGAGTTGGAGACCCAGTACTTC.

The chain is built from TRBV19 and TRBJ2-2; no clear D. V was cut by 2 bases and J by 0 bases, with 10 bases left in between. The germline V gene encodes CDR1 LNHDA and CDR2 SQIVND (reference sequence). There are 16 residues in the CDR3. The chain's CDR3 is CASSISGETNTGELFF. The DNA for the CDR3 is TGTGCCAGTAGTATAAGTGGTGAAACGAACACCGGGGAGCTGTTTTTT.

This clonotype was recorded at least ten times. The chain employs TRBV28 and TRBJ2-3; 7 nucleotides align to TRBD1. The CDR3 covers 16 residues. The V gene's germline CDR1 is MDHEN and CDR2 SYDVKM. The trim removed 6 bases at V and 0 bases at J, leaving 9 bases unmatched. The CDR3 protein is CASSRLRDSSTDTQYF. CDR3 nucleotides: TGTGCCAGCAGCCGTTTACGGGACAGTAGCACAGATACGCAGTATTTT.

This clonotype has at least ten counts. The rearrangement uses TRBV7-2 and TRBJ2-1, with unresolved D. CDR1 and CDR2 (germline): SGHTA, FQGNSA. Trimming took off 0 bases at V and 1 base at J, with 10 bases between the two ends. This CDR3 is built from 16 residues. This CDR3 is CASSLAGIASYNEQFF. In DNA form, the CDR3 reads TGTGCCAGCAGCTTAGCAGGGATCGCATCCTACAATGAGCAGTTCTTC.

The table lists this clonotype with a few counts. This chain connects TRBV7-6 to TRBJ2-1; D gene uncertain. The CDR3 has 15 residues. Germline CDR1 and CDR2: SGHVS and FNYEAQ. With 0 bases removed from V and 2 bases from J, the gap between germline ends came to 8 bases. The CDR3 DNA follows: TGTGCCAGCAGCTTAGCTACCACAACCTACAATGAGCAGTTCTTC. Residues: CASSLATTTYNEQFF.

This clonotype has more than one count but fewer than ten. The chain links TRBV7-9 to TRBJ2-2, with unresolved D. The V end was cut by 3 bases, the J end by 2 bases, with 7 bases between. CDR3 length: 14 amino acids. Germline V CDR1 and CDR2: SEHNR, FQNEAQ (reference sequence). The CDR3 region has the DNA TGTGCCAGCAGCTTTCACAAAAACACCGGGGAGCTGTTTTTT. This gives the protein CASSFHKNTGELFF.

This clonotype was detected ten times or more. This rearrangement joins TRBV30 to TRBJ2-7; TRBD2 matches at 12 bases. V lost 2 bases, J lost 1 base, and 3 bases stayed unmatched. The V gene's germline CDR1 is GTSNPN and CDR2 SVGIG (reference sequence). The CDR3 runs to 15 residues. The chain's CDR3 is CAWSRGLAGSYEQYF. Written as DNA, the CDR3 is TGTGCCTGGAGTCGAGGACTAGCGGGATCCTACGAGCAGTACTTC.

This clonotype was picked up a small number of times. The CDR3 protein is CASNSLVGDTQYF. The CDR3 nucleotides read TGCGCCAGCAACTCCCTCGTCGGGGATACGCAGTATTTT. The V call is TRBV10-1, the J call TRBJ2-3; no clear D gene. Germline lookup yields CDR1 WNHNN and CDR2 SYGVQD (reference sequence). The CDR3 consists of 13 residues. With 7 bases removed from V and 6 bases from J, the gap between germline ends came to 14 bases.

V gene TRBV9 combines with J gene TRBJ1-2, with D uncertain. The CDR3 contains 15 residues. Trimming shortened V by 2 bases and J by 5 bases, and 16 bases separated the two germline ends. Germline values: CDR1 SGDLS, CDR2 YYNGEE. In DNA, the CDR3 is TGTGCCAGCAGCGTGAGGGAATCGACACGTTATGGCTACACCTTC. As protein: CASSVRESTRYGYTF.

V is TRBV13 and J is TRBJ1-1, with D unclear. CDR1 and CDR2 (germline): PRHDT, FYEKMQ (reference sequence). V lost 7 bases, J lost 0 bases, and 6 bases lay in between. CDR3 size: 12 residues. This chain's CDR3 is CASTPMNTEAFF. CDR3 bases: TGTGCCAGCACCCCCATGAACACTGAAGCTTTCTTT.

This clonotype was seen repeatedly, ten times or more. V gene TRBV28 combines with J gene TRBJ1-2, with no clear D. The CDR3 runs 13 residues. The V gene's germline CDR1 is MDHEN and CDR2 SYDVKM. The ends were cut back, 7 bases at V and 3 bases at J, with 12 bases in the middle. CDR3 sequence: CASTALWDYGYTF. CDR3 DNA: TGTGCCAGCACCGCCCTGTGGGACTATGGCTACACCTTC.

V and J are TRBV29-1 and TRBJ2-2; D remains ambiguous. Germline CDR1 SQVTM, CDR2 ANQGSEA. Trimming pared 5 bases from V and 0 bases from J, leaving 10 bases between. This CDR3 has 14 amino acids. CDR3 sequence (DNA): TGCAGCGTTCGATTACGTACGAACACCGGGGAGCTGTTTTTT. Protein: CSVRLRTNTGELFF.

This clonotype was recorded at least ten times. The rearrangement links TRBV9 to TRBJ2-2; 11 bases agree with TRBD2. After removal of 3 bases from V and 4 bases from J, the junction contained 5 bases not matched to a gene. Germline assignment: CDR1 SGDLS and CDR2 YYNGEE. The CDR3 consists of 16 residues. The CDR3 region is CASSEIAGGRTGELFF. The DNA for the CDR3 is TGTGCCAGCAGCGAGATAGCGGGAGGGCGCACCGGGGAGCTGTTTTTT.

In its sample, this clonotype was seen many times. V and J are TRBV20-1 and TRBJ1-4; D is perhaps TRBD1 (6 bases). The CDR3 extends over 15 amino acids. CDR1 DFQATT and CDR2 SNEGSKA come from the germline V gene (reference sequence). V lost 5 bases to trimming and J lost 4 bases, with 17 bases between them. The CDR3: CSASYPTGLNEKLFF. The CDR3 DNA follows: TGCAGTGCTTCCTACCCGACAGGCCTTAATGAAAAACTGTTTTTT.

This clonotype was seen many times. The chain couples TRBV30 to TRBJ2-7; 9 nucleotides line up with TRBD1. The CDR3 is 12 residues long. Losses at the gene ends were 5 bases for V and 2 bases for J; bases not matched to a gene: 1. Per germline, CDR1 GTSNPN and CDR2 SVGIG (reference sequence). CDR3 nucleotide sequence: TGTGCCTGGGGACAGGGGCCCTACGAGCAGTACTTC. It yields the protein CAWGQGPYEQYF.

This clonotype has ten or more counts. The chain has TRBV2 and TRBJ1-1; D gene uncertain. The V gene lost 5 bases and the J gene lost 10 bases, with 11 bases spanning the gap. In germline, CDR1 is SNHLY, CDR2 FYNNEI. The CDR3 extends over 11 amino acids. The CDR3: CASSQERTAFF. CDR3 DNA: TGTGCCAGCAGTCAGGAGCGGACAGCTTTCTTT.

This clonotype turned up a few times. The chain uses TRBV5-1 and TRBJ1-1; D is ambiguous. The CDR3 sequence is 15 residues long. The V and J ends lost 2 bases and 3 bases respectively, with 14 bases between them. From germline, CDR1 is SGHRS and CDR2 YFSETQ. The CDR3 nucleotides read TGCGCCAGCAGCTTTCGGGCAGGTTGGGACACTGAAGCTTTCTTT. It encodes CASSFRAGWDTEAFF.

Of note for this clonotype: A much larger clone differs by one base, so this may be a read error. The chain combines TRBV12-3 or TRBV12-4 with TRBJ2-1, with D unclear. The CDR3 covers 14 residues. CDR3 coding DNA: TGTACCAGCAGTTGGCGAATCGCCTACAATGAGCAGTTCTTC. This encodes CTSSWRIAYNEQFF.

This clonotype was seen repeatedly, ten times or more. The rearrangement joins TRBV2 to TRBJ2-7, with D possibly TRBD1 on 6 matching bases. This CDR3 is 15 amino acids long. V was clipped by 6 bases and J by 1 base, with 16 bases between them. The germline V gene has CDR1 SNHLY and CDR2 FYNNEI. As DNA, the CDR3 is TGTGCCAGCAGGGGTACAGGGAAGAGGTCCTACGAGCAGTACTTC. Translating gives CASRGTGKRSYEQYF.

This clonotype was seen more than once but under ten times. The chain links TRBV7-8 to TRBJ2-1; the match to TRBD2 covers 10 bases. CDR1 SGHVS and CDR2 FQNEAQ come from the germline V gene. The CDR3 extends over 14 amino acids. V dropped 3 bases and J dropped 9; count of bases not matched to a gene: 5. The CDR3 protein is CASSFLAGAVEQFF. The CDR3 bases are TGTGCCAGCAGCTTTCTAGCGGGAGCGGTTGAGCAGTTCTTC.

This clonotype turned up a few times. This rearrangement joins TRBV20-1 to TRBJ2-7; D is unclear. V was clipped by 0 bases and J by 2 bases, with 11 bases between them. CDR1 and CDR2 (germline): DFQATT, SNEGSKA (reference sequence). CDR3 length: 14 amino acids. This chain's CDR3 is CSARDLGLAYEQYF. The CDR3 nucleotides are TGCAGTGCTAGAGATTTAGGGCTTGCCTACGAGCAGTACTTC.